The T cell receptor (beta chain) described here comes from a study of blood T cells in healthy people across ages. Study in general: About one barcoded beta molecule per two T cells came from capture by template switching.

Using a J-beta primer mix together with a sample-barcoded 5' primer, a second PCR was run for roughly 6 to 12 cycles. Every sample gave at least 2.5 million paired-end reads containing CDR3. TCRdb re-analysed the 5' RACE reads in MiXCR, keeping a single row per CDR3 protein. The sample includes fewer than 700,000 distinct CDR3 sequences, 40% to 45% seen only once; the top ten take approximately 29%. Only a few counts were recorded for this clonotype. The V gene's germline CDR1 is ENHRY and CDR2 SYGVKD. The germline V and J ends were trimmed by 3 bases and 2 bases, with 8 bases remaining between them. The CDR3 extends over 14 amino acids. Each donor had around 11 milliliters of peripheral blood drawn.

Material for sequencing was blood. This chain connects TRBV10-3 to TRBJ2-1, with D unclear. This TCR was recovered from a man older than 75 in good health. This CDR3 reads CAISDGLAYNEQFF. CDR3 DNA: TGTGCCATCAGTGACGGCCTCGCCTACAATGAGCAGTTCTTC.